The 16 T cell receptor beta chains listed next were all sequenced from one sample in a study of T cells after yellow fever vaccination. MiXCR was run by TCRdb on the 5' RACE reads, yielding one entry per CDR3 protein. Among over 250,000 distinct CDR3 sequences, around 4.9% were seen once, and the ten largest hold roughly 3.5%. The sequencing used CD4+ T cells sorted from PBMCs, collected on the day of the yellow fever booster vaccination. These receptors originate from a man younger than 35 who received the YFV17D yellow fever vaccine.

This clonotype was seen more than once but under ten times. V usage is TRBV10-3 and J usage is TRBJ1-3; 7 bases are shared with TRBD1. The CDR3 runs to 16 residues. In germline, CDR1 is ENHRY, CDR2 SYGVKD. V dropped 2 bases and J dropped 0; count of bases not matched to a gene: 4. DNA of the CDR3: TGTGCCATCAGTGAGATGGCAGGGGGCTCTGGAAACACCATATATTTT. Translation: CAISEMAGGSGNTIYF.

This clonotype has just a few counts. The rearrangement joins TRBV5-1 to TRBJ2-5; 14 bases are a match to TRBD2. The CDR3 consists of 17 residues. CDR1 is SGHRS, CDR2 YFSETQ, per germline. J gave up 5 bases and V 4 bases, and 10 bases lay outside the gene matches. The CDR3 loop reads CASSREGLAGALETQYF. In nucleotides, the CDR3 is TGCGCCAGCAGCAGGGAGGGACTAGCGGGGGCCCTGGAGACCCAGTACTTC.

The chain employs TRBV29-1 and TRBJ2-5; 8 positions agree with TRBD2. Germline V gene sequence: CDR1 SQVTM, CDR2 ANQGSEA. The junction had 1 base not matched to a gene; V was cut back by 4 bases and J by 3 bases. The CDR3 runs to 12 residues. The CDR3 loop reads CSVALAEETQYF. Written as DNA, the CDR3 is TGCAGCGTTGCACTAGCGGAAGAGACCCAGTACTTC.

This clonotype was counted at least ten times. The chain is built from TRBV9 and TRBJ2-2; D is uncertain. Trimming left V 4 bases short and J 4 bases short, with 11 bases between. Looked up from germline, CDR1 is SGDLS and CDR2 is YYNGEE. The CDR3 loop spans 14 amino acids. CDR3 DNA sequence: TGTGCCAGCAGCTTGACTCAGTTCACCGGGGAGCTGTTTTTT. This gives the protein CASSLTQFTGELFF. The whole variable domain, remainder taken from reference TRBV9 and TRBJ2-2, is DSGVTQTPKHLITATGQRVTLRCSPRSGDLSVYWYQQSLDQGLQFLIQYYNGEERAKGNILERFSAQQFPDLHSELNLSSLELGDSALYFCASSLTQFTGELFFGEGSRLTVL.

This clonotype showed up many times. The chain has TRBV9 and TRBJ2-1, with TRBD1 matching over 7 bases. The J segment lost 6 bases and the V segment lost 0 bases, leaving 15 bases of the junction unmatched. CDR3 size: 18 residues. Germline V gives CDR1 SGDLS, CDR2 YYNGEE. CDR3 protein: CASSVDLADTEGANEQFF. In DNA form, the CDR3 reads TGTGCCAGCAGCGTAGATTTGGCAGACACCGAGGGGGCCAATGAGCAGTTCTTC. The complete variable domain, with remaining parts taken from reference TRBV9 and TRBJ2-1, reads DSGVTQTPKHLITATGQRVTLRCSPRSGDLSVYWYQQSLDQGLQFLIQYYNGEERAKGNILERFSAQQFPDLHSELNLSSLELGDSALYFCASSVDLADTEGANEQFFGPGTRLTVL.

This clonotype was detected many times. As DNA, the CDR3 is TGCAGTGCTAGTTTGCCGGGGCCGGGCTACACCTTC. Protein sequence: CSASLPGPGYTF. The chain is built from TRBV20-1 and TRBJ1-2, with D perhaps matching TRBD1 (5 bases). This CDR3 contains 12 residues. With 3 bases removed from V and 8 bases from J, the gap between germline ends came to 13 bases. Germline V CDR1 and CDR2: DFQATT, SNEGSKA (reference sequence).

A few counts support this clonotype. The chain uses TRBV19 and TRBJ1-1; tentatively, D is TRBD1 (5 bases). The CDR3 runs 16 residues. V was cut by 4 bases and J by 1 base, with 16 bases left in between. CDR1 LNHDA and CDR2 SQIVND come from the germline V gene (reference sequence). CDR3 DNA: TGTGCCAGTAGTAATCGGGCACAGGCCAGGAACACTGAAGCTTTCTTT. Encoded protein: CASSNRAQARNTEAFF. The variable domain in full, with the rest retrieved from reference TRBV19 and TRBJ1-1, is DGGITQSPKYLFRKEGQNVTLSCEQNLNHDAMYWYRQDPGQGLRLIYYSQIVNDFQKGDIAEGYSVSREKKESFPLTVTSAQKNPTAFYLCASSNRAQARNTEAFFGQGTRLTVV.

In this sample, this clonotype turned up many times. The chain recombines TRBV6-2 or TRBV6-3 with TRBJ1-1, with D unclear. The CDR3 is 13 amino acids. Trimming stripped 7 bases from V and 0 bases from J, with 9 bases between. The V gene's germline CDR1 is MNHEY and CDR2 SVGEGT. The CDR3 region has the DNA TGTGCCAGCACGCGCCCGGTGAACACTGAAGCTTTCTTT. Protein sequence: CASTRPVNTEAFF.

This clonotype turned up a few times. This chain connects TRBV21-1 to TRBJ1-1. TRBV21-1 is flagged as a pseudogene. The CDR3 sequence is 15 residues long. The DNA for the CDR3 is TGTGCCAGCAGCAACTCGGCACTGGAGAACACTGAAGCTTTCTTT. It is translated as CASSNSALENTEAFF.

The CDR3 sequence is CASSQDSGFSTDTQYF. The CDR3 nucleotides are TGTGCCAGCAGCCAAGATTCGGGCTTTAGCACAGATACGCAGTATTTT. The rearrangement links TRBV4-2 to TRBJ2-3; D uncertain. V gave up 0 bases and J gave up 0 bases, with 10 bases separating them. Germline V gives CDR1 LGHNA, CDR2 YNFKEQ. This CDR3 region has 16 residues.

This clonotype came up a few times. The rearrangement uses TRBV9 and TRBJ2-3, with unresolved D. Germline V gives CDR1 SGDLS, CDR2 YYNGEE. V was cut by 0 bases and J by 3 bases, with 5 bases left in between. The CDR3 is 13 residues long. In nucleotides, the CDR3 is TGTGCCAGCAGCGTAGTCCAGACAGATACGCAGTATTTT. It yields the protein CASSVVQTDTQYF.

This clonotype has only a few counts. V gene TRBV6-5 combines with J gene TRBJ2-5; 10 bases align to TRBD2. CDR1 is MNHEY, CDR2 SVGAGI, per germline. V was pared by 4 bases and J by 2 bases, with 7 bases of the junction left unmatched. The CDR3 is 16 amino acids. The CDR3 nucleotides are TGTGCCAGCAGTTGGGGTCTAGCGGGGGTACAAGAGACCCAGTACTTC. This sequence encodes CASSWGLAGVQETQYF.

This clonotype was counted between two and nine times. The DNA for the CDR3 is TGCGCCAGCAGCTTACATTATTCTAGCGGAAACACAGATACGCAGTATTTT. This translates into CASSLHYSSGNTDTQYF. The J gene is TRBJ2-3, the V gene TRBV5-1, with TRBD2 matching 7 bases. In germline, CDR1 is SGHRS, CDR2 YFSETQ. The CDR3 has 17 residues. Germline trimming cut 2 bases from V and 2 bases from J; bases unmatched to any gene: 11.

The chain combines TRBV6-2 or TRBV6-3 with TRBJ1-5; D might be TRBD1 (6 bases). Germline V gene data show CDR1 as MNHEY and CDR2 as SVGEGT. Trimming left V 9 bases short and J 3 bases short, with 12 bases between. The CDR3 loop spans 13 amino acids. The CDR3 loop is CASSGVLNQPQHF. CDR3 nucleotides: TGTGCCAGTTCAGGGGTTCTCAATCAGCCCCAGCATTTT.

J is TRBJ2-1 and V is TRBV3-1; D call uncertain. The CDR3 length is 14 residues. The V and J ends lost 0 bases and 10 bases respectively, with 13 bases between them. In germline, CDR1 is LGHDT, CDR2 YNNKEL (reference sequence). The DNA of the CDR3 is TGTGCCAGCAGCCAAGATAGAGGCTTCGACGAGCAGTTCTTC. It codes for CASSQDRGFDEQFF.

This clonotype came up many times. The chain combines TRBV29-1 with TRBJ1-4; the D gene is possibly TRBD1 (5 bases). The CDR3 extends over 13 amino acids. Germline CDR1 SQVTM, CDR2 ANQGSEA. Trimming shortened V by 3 bases and J by 6 bases, and 11 bases separated the two germline ends. Written as DNA, the CDR3 is TGCAGCGTTGATCCTGGGGGTCATGAAAAACTGTTTTTT. Translation: CSVDPGGHEKLFF.